These 23 T cell receptor beta chains share one sample of origin, sequenced in a study of cytomegalovirus exposure and HLA in healthy donors. Primers: 60 Vbeta forward and 13 Jbeta reverse. Profiling relied on immunoSEQ multiplex PCR, and the TCRdb table lists in-frame clones only, not all of them. The sample has about 170,000 clones, over 80% seen once. Sequencing was done on a sample of PBMCs. Source of these receptors: a girl under 18 in good health and CMV-seropositive.

The chain links TRBV28 to TRBJ1-1, with D possibly matching TRBD1 (5 bases). This CDR3 comprises 16 residues. Trimming cost V 2 bases and J 6 bases, with 19 bases left between them. The V gene's germline CDR1 is MDHEN and CDR2 SYDVKM. Here the CDR3 DNA reads TGTGCCAGCAGTTTAGGTCGAGTGGGGGGTTTAGCTGAAGCTTTCTTT. Protein: CASSLGRVGGLAEAFF. Together with reference TRBV28 and TRBJ1-1, the CDR3 gives the full variable domain: DVKVTQSSRYLVKRTGEKVFLECVQDMDHENMFWYRQDPGLGLRLIYFSYDVKMKEKGDIPEGYSVSREKKERFSLILESASTNQTSMYLCASSLGRVGGLAEAFFGQGTRLTVV.

This chain uses TRBV6-1 with TRBJ2-7; 14 bases are shared with TRBD2. Germline-derived CDR1 and CDR2 are MNHNS and SASEGT. Trimming removed 7 bases from V and 7 bases from J; junction bases left unmatched: 15. The CDR3 runs 17 residues. In DNA form, the CDR3 reads TGTGCCAGCAATGATAACCCGGGACTAGCGGGAGTGGATGAGCAGTACTTC. Its translation: CASNDNPGLAGVDEQYF.

The genes are TRBV4-1 and TRBJ2-3, with 7 bases that match TRBD1. This CDR3 comprises 15 residues. With V trimmed by 4 bases and J by 6 bases, 10 bases remained unmatched. Germline CDR1 reads MGHRA; CDR2 reads YSYEKL. DNA for the CDR3: TGCGCCAGCAGCCCACAGGGGATAGTGTCGGATACGCAGTATTTT. It translates to CASSPQGIVSDTQYF.

This sequence joins TRBV5-1 and TRBJ2-1; weak D call: TRBD2 (5 bases). V lost 0 bases and J 7 bases, leaving 11 bases between the germline ends. CDR1 SGHRS and CDR2 YFSETQ come from the germline V gene. This CDR3 spans 14 amino acids. CDR3 in DNA: TGCGCCAGCAGCTTGGGGGCCCCGGGGAATGAGCAGTTCTTC. As protein: CASSLGAPGNEQFF.

The chain has TRBV7-3 and TRBJ1-1; 8 bases are a match to TRBD1. CDR1 is SGHTA, CDR2 FQGTGA, per germline. This CDR3 comprises 14 residues. V trimming: 4 bases; J trimming: 3 bases; junction bases outside the gene matches: 4. CDR3 protein: CASSSTGQDTEAFF. The CDR3 coding sequence is TGTGCCAGCAGCTCGACGGGACAGGACACTGAAGCTTTCTTT.

This chain joins TRBV2 and TRBJ2-1; no reliable D call. The CDR3 sequence is 14 residues long. The V end lost 6 bases, the J end lost 0 bases, and 9 bases lay between the germline ends. Germline values: CDR1 SNHLY, CDR2 FYNNEI. The CDR3 region is CASRPQSSYNEQFF. The CDR3 nucleotides are TGTGCCAGCAGACCACAGAGCTCCTACAATGAGCAGTTCTTC.

The chain carries TRBV10-3 and TRBJ2-7; 9 bases agree with TRBD2. The length of the CDR3 is 14 residues. J gave up 5 bases and V 3 bases, and 5 bases lay outside the gene matches. Germline V lookup: CDR1 ENHRY, CDR2 SYGVKD. In nucleotides, the CDR3 is TGTGCCATCAGTGATCGGATAGCGGGAGACGAGCAGTACTTC. Translated, it gives CAISDRIAGDEQYF.

The rearrangement links TRBV5-1 to TRBJ2-7, with 14 bases identical to TRBD2. Germline V lookup: CDR1 SGHRS, CDR2 YFSETQ. After removal of 3 bases from V and 4 bases from J, the junction contained 0 bases not matched to a gene. CDR3 length: 14 residues. The CDR3 is CASSWTSGRYEQYF. The CDR3 nucleotides read TGCGCCAGCAGCTGGACTAGCGGGAGGTACGAGCAGTACTTC.

The chain is built from TRBV28 and TRBJ1-1; D possibly corresponds to TRBD1 (6 bases). The ends were cut back, 4 bases at V and 8 bases at J, with 14 bases in the middle. The CDR3 has 13 residues. CDR1 MDHEN and CDR2 SYDVKM come from the germline V gene. For the CDR3, the DNA is TGTGCCAGCAGTTGGCGGGGGGCGGCGGAAGCTTTCTTT. Its translation: CASSWRGAAEAFF.

The chain has TRBV5-1 and TRBJ2-7; 9 positions agree with TRBD1. J gave up 4 bases and V 0 bases, and 8 bases lay outside the gene matches. CDR1 and CDR2 from the germline V gene are SGHRS and YFSETQ. The CDR3 runs to 16 residues. The CDR3: CASSLGPWDREYEQYF. CDR3 nucleotides: TGCGCCAGCAGCTTGGGGCCGTGGGACAGGGAGTACGAGCAGTACTTC.

The chain combines TRBV30 with TRBJ2-2; TRBD2 aligns across 7 bases. This CDR3 spans 14 amino acids. CDR1 and CDR2 from the germline V gene are GTSNPN and SVGIG (reference sequence). The V gene end was trimmed by 3 bases and the J gene end by 2 bases; junction bases not matched to a gene: 3. The CDR3 sequence is CAWRASGNTGELFF. The CDR3 DNA is TGTGCCTGGAGGGCTAGCGGAAACACCGGGGAGCTGTTTTTT.

This clone came up once. Within the sample, other DNA sequences also encode this same CDR3. This chain joins TRBV7-9 and TRBJ1-3; 9 bases fit TRBD1. Germline V CDR1 and CDR2: SEHNR, FQNEAQ (reference sequence). This CDR3 has 15 amino acids. V trimming: 3 bases; J trimming: 4 bases; junction bases outside the gene matches: 4. This CDR3 reads CASSLDRGSGNTIYF. The CDR3 nucleotides read TGTGCCAGCAGCTTGGACAGGGGATCCGGAAACACCATATATTTT. The complete variable domain, with remaining parts taken from reference TRBV7-9 and TRBJ1-3, reads DTGVSQNPRHKITKRGQNVTFRCDPISEHNRLYWYRQTLGQGPEFLTYFQNEAQLEKSRLLSDRFSAERPKGSFSTLEIQRTEQGDSAMYLCASSLDRGSGNTIYFGEGSWLTVV.

The chain uses TRBV5-1 and TRBJ2-5; the D is unclear. Deletions cut 4 bases from V and 4 bases from J, with 20 bases between. Germline CDR1 reads SGHRS; CDR2 reads YFSETQ. The CDR3 runs 16 residues. The CDR3 is CASSSIEHLGRETQYF. The DNA of the CDR3 is TGCGCCAGCAGCAGCATAGAGCATCTAGGAAGAGAGACCCAGTACTTC.

V is TRBV6-1 and J is TRBJ2-7; D ambiguous. The CDR3 loop spans 16 amino acids. V lost 0 bases and J 2 bases, leaving 14 bases between the germline ends. Germline CDR1 is MNHNS and CDR2 is SASEGT. The CDR3: CASSEAESNPPYEQYF. The CDR3 nucleotides are TGTGCCAGCAGTGAAGCGGAGTCCAACCCTCCCTACGAGCAGTACTTC.

Remarks on this clone: Other DNA sequences within the sample encode an identical CDR3. J is TRBJ1-1 and V is TRBV4-3, with D possibly being TRBD1 (6 bases). This CDR3 contains 15 residues. The V end lost 0 bases, the J end lost 2 bases, and 10 bases lay between the germline ends. Germline V gene sequence: CDR1 LGHNA, CDR2 YSLEER. The CDR3 sequence is CASSQDRGGNTEAFF. In nucleotides, the CDR3 is TGCGCCAGCAGCCAAGATCGGGGGGGCAACACTGAAGCTTTCTTT.

The chain carries TRBV5-6 and TRBJ2-3, with D perhaps matching TRBD2 (6 bases). This CDR3 is built from 16 residues. Trimming stripped 0 bases from V and 1 base from J, with 12 bases between. CDR1 is SGHDT, CDR2 YYEEEE, per germline. DNA for the CDR3: TGTGCCAGCAGCTTGGGGGCGGGGCCCCGCACAGATACGCAGTATTTT. It encodes CASSLGAGPRTDTQYF.

V gene TRBV5-6 combines with J gene TRBJ2-7; weak D call: TRBD2 (5 bases). V lost 1 base and J lost 2, with 13 bases in between. From germline, CDR1 is SGHDT and CDR2 YYEEEE. CDR3 length: 15 residues. The DNA of the CDR3 is TGTGCCAGCAGCTTGTATCGGGGTGGGGCCTACGAGCAGTACTTC. It translates to CASSLYRGGAYEQYF.

V gene TRBV28 combines with J gene TRBJ2-1; 11 bases are shared with TRBD1. CDR3 length equals 16 residues. The J segment lost 3 bases and the V segment lost 7 bases, leaving 8 bases of the junction unmatched. CDR1 is MDHEN and CDR2 is SYDVKM in the germline V gene. This CDR3 is CASTSAGTGGYNEQFF. DNA of the CDR3: TGTGCCAGCACCTCAGCCGGGACAGGGGGCTACAATGAGCAGTTCTTC.

This clone was observed a single time. The chain joins TRBV7-3 to TRBJ2-3, with D unresolved. CDR3 length equals 12 residues. V lost 5 bases and J 6 bases, leaving 9 bases between the germline ends. The germline V gene has CDR1 SGHTA and CDR2 FQGTGA. The CDR3 here is CASSLPRDTQYF. CDR3 nucleotides: TGTGCCAGCAGCCTTCCTCGGGATACGCAGTATTTT.

The chain employs TRBV5-1 and TRBJ1-4; possibly TRBD1 for D (6 bases). Germline V gene data show CDR1 as SGHRS and CDR2 as YFSETQ. CDR3 size: 15 residues. The germline V and J ends were trimmed by 1 base and 0 bases, with 7 bases remaining between them. CDR3 loop: CASSLRQATNEKLFF. The CDR3 DNA sequence: TGCGCCAGCAGCTTGCGACAGGCAACTAATGAAAAACTGTTTTTT.

This chain links TRBV6-4 with TRBJ2-1; TRBD2 matches at 12 bases. Trimming took 4 bases from V and 9 from J; bases not matched to a gene: 4. The CDR3 covers 14 residues. Germline V gene data show CDR1 as MRHNA and CDR2 as SNTAGT. CDR3 bases: TGTGCCAGCAGTGCTAGCGGGGGGGCCGGTGAGCAGTTCTTC. Its translation is CASSASGGAGEQFF.

With regard to this clone: A junction boundary mismatches the germline segment, possibly from a read error. The chain carries TRBV27 and TRBJ2-2; 9 bases map to TRBD2. This CDR3 has 15 residues. The germline gives CDR1 MNHEY, CDR2 SMNVEV (reference sequence). This CDR3 is CASSLASGTNRGAVF. The CDR3 DNA sequence: TGTGCCAGCAGTTTAGCTAGCGGGACAAACCGGGGAGCTGTTTTT.

The rearrangement uses TRBV19 and TRBJ1-2; 8 nucleotides match TRBD1. The CDR3 has 14 residues. The trim removed 5 bases at V and 3 bases at J, leaving 5 bases unmatched. From germline, CDR1 is LNHDA and CDR2 SQIVND (reference sequence). The CDR3 coding sequence is TGTGCCAGTAGTCGACAGGGGACGGACTATGGCTACACCTTC. Protein: CASSRQGTDYGYTF.